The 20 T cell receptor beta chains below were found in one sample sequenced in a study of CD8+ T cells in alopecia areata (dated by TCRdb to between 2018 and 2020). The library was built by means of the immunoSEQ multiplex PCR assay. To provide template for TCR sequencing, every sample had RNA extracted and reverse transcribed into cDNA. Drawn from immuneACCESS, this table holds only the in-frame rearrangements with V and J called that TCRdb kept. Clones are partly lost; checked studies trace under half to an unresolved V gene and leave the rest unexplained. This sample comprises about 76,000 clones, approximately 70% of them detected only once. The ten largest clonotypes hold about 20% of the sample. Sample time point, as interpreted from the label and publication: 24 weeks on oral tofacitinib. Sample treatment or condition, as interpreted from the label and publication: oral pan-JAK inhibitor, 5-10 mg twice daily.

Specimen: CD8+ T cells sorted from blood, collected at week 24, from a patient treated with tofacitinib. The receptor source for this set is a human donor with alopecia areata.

The CDR3: CASSLAGRDSDIQYF. Here the CDR3 DNA reads TGCGCCAGCAGCCTGGCCGGGAGGGATAGTGACATTCAGTACTTC. This chain connects TRBV5-1 to TRBJ2-4; 8 bases are a match to TRBD2. The germline V gene encodes CDR1 SGHRS and CDR2 YFSETQ. V lost 4 bases, J lost 8 bases, and 11 bases stayed unmatched. This CDR3 region has 15 residues.

This chain's CDR3 is CASSFGQENTGELFF. DNA for the CDR3: TGTGCCAGCAGCTTCGGTCAAGAGAACACCGGGGAGCTGTTTTTT. The V call is TRBV7-6, the J call TRBJ2-2, with unresolved D. V lost 3 bases, J lost 1 base, and 9 bases lay in between. CDR3 size: 15 residues. The germline CDR1 and CDR2 sequences are SGHVS and FNYEAQ.

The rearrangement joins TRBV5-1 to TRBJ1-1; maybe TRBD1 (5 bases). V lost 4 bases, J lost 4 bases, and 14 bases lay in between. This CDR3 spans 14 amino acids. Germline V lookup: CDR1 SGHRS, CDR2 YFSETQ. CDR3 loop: CASSPGWGSTEAFF. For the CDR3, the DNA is TGCGCCAGCAGCCCCGGATGGGGGAGCACTGAAGCTTTCTTT.

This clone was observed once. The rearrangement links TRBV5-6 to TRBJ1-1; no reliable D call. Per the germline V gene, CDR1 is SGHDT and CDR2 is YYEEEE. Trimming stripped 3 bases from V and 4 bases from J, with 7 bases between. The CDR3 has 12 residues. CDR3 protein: CASSSGSTEAFF. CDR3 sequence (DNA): TGTGCCAGCAGCTCCGGGTCCACTGAAGCTTTCTTT.

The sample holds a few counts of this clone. CDR3 sequence: CASSGGGAIDTQYF. CDR3 in DNA: TGTGCCAGCAGTGGCGGCGGGGCGATAGATACGCAGTATTTT. The chain has TRBV2 and TRBJ2-3; D is possibly TRBD2 (6 bases). CDR1 is SNHLY, CDR2 FYNNEI, per germline. CDR3 length: 14 residues. V lost 4 bases and J lost 5, with 13 bases in between.

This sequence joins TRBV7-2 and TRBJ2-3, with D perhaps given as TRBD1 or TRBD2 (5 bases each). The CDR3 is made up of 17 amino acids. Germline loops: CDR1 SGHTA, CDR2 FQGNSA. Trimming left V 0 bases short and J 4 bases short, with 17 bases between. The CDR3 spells CASSLAPRGPGSDTQYF. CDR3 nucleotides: TGTGCCAGCAGCTTAGCGCCGAGGGGCCCCGGATCAGATACGCAGTATTTT.

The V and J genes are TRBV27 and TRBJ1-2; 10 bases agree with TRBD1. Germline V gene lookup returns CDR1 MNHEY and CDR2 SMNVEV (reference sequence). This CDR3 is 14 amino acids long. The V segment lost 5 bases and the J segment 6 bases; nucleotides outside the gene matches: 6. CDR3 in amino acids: CASSVGTGADGYTF. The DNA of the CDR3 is TGTGCCAGCAGTGTCGGGACAGGGGCGGATGGCTACACCTTC.

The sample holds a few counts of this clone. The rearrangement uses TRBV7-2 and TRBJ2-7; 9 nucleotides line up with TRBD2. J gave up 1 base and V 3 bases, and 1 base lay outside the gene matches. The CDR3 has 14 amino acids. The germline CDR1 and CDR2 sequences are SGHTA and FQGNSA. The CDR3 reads CASSLGLASYEQYF. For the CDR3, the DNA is TGTGCCAGCAGCTTGGGACTAGCTTCCTACGAGCAGTACTTC. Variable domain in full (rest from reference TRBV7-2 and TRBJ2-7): GAGVSQSPSNKVTEKGKDVELRCDPISGHTALYWYRQSLGQGLEFLIYFQGNSAPDKSGLPSDRFSAERTGGSVSTLTIQRTQQEDSAVYLCASSLGLASYEQYFGPGTRLTVT.

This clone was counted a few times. As DNA, the CDR3 is TGCGCCAGCAGCTTGGTATGGACTCCGGTCGAGACCCAGTACTTC. It specifies CASSLVWTPVETQYF. The V gene is TRBV5-1, the J gene TRBJ2-5; weak D call: TRBD2 (5 bases). The germline gives CDR1 SGHRS, CDR2 YFSETQ. The V and J ends lost 0 bases and 5 bases respectively, with 14 bases between them. The CDR3 spans 15 residues.

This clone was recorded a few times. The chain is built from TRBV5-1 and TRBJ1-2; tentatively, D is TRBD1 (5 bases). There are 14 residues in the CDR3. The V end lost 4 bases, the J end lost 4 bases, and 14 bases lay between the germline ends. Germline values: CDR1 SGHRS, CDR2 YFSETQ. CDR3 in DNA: TGCGCCAGCAGCCCCGAGCCCGGGGCCTATGGCTACACCTTC. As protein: CASSPEPGAYGYTF.

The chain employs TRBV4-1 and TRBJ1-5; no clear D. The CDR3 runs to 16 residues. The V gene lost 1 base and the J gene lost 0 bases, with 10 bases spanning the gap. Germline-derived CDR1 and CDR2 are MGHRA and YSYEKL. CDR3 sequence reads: CASSQVSGYSNQPQHF. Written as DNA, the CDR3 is TGCGCCAGCAGCCAAGTTTCCGGGTATAGCAATCAGCCCCAGCATTTT.

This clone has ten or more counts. The CDR3 nucleotides are TGTGCCAGCAGCTCGACCGGGACAGGGAGCGAAAAACTGTTTTTT. This encodes CASSSTGTGSEKLFF. The chain carries TRBV7-9 and TRBJ1-4; 9 nucleotides line up with TRBD1. Germline V gene lookup returns CDR1 SEHNR and CDR2 FQNEAQ (reference sequence). The CDR3 spans 15 residues. V trimming: 4 bases; J trimming: 8 bases; junction bases outside the gene matches: 8.

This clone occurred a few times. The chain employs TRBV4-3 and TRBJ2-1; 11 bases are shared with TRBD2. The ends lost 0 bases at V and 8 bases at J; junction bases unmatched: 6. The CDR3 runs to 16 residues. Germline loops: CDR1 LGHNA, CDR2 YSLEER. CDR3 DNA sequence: TGCGCCAGCAGCCAAGATATTAGCGGGGGGGCCCATGAGCAGTTCTTC. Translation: CASSQDISGGAHEQFF.

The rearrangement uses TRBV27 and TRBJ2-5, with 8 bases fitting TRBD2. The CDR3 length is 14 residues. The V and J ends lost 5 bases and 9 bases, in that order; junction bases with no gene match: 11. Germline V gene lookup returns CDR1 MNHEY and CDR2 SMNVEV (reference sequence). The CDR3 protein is CASSLAGGEGAQYF. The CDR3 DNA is TGTGCCAGCAGTCTCGCCGGGGGGGAGGGAGCCCAGTACTTC.

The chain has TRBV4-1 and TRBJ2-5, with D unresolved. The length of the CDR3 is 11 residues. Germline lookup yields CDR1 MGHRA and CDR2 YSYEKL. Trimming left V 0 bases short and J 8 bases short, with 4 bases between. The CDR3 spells CASSQDSTQYF. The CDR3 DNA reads TGCGCCAGCAGCCAAGATTCCACCCAGTACTTC.

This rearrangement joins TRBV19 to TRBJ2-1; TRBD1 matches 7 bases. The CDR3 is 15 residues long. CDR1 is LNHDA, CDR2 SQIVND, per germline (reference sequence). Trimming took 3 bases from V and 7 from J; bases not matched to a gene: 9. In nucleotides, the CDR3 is TGTGCCAGTAGTATTCGGGACAGCCCATGGAATGAGCAGTTCTTC. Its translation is CASSIRDSPWNEQFF.

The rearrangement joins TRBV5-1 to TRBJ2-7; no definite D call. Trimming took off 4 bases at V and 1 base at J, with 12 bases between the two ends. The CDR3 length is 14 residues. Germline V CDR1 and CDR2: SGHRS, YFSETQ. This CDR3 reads CASSLLTDSYEQYF. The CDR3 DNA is TGCGCCAGCAGCCTCCTCACTGATTCCTACGAGCAGTACTTC.

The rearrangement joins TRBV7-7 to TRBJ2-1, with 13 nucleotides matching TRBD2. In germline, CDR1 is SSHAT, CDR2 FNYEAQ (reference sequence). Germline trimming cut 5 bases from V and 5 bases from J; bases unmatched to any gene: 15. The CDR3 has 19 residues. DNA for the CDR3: TGTGCCAGCAGCCCGTACTACTCCGGGACTAGCGGGGATCACAATGAGCAGTTCTTC. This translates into CASSPYYSGTSGDHNEQFF.

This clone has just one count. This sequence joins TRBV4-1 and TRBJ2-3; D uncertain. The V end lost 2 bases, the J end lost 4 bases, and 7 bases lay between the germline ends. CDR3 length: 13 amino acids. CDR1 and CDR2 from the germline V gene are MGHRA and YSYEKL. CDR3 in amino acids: CASSQFGPDTQYF. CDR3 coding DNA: TGCGCCAGCAGCCAATTCGGTCCAGATACGCAGTATTTT.

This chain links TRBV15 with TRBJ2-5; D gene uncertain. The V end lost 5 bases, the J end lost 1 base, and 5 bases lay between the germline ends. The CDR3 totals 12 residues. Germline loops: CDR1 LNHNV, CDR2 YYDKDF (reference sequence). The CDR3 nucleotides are TGTGCCACCAGCCAGCTCCAAGAGACCCAGTACTTC. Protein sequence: CATSQLQETQYF.